The 9 T cell receptor beta chains reported below all come from one sample, sequenced in a study of CD4 and CD8 cells across lung adenocarcinoma regions. TCRdb passed the PCR reads through MiXCR, listing each CDR3 protein once. Of about 25,000 distinct CDR3 sequences listed, 45% to 50% are singletons. The sequenced sample consisted of CD8+ T cells from the center of a lung tumor. The receptors come from a male donor with lung adenocarcinoma. The CD4 and CD8 labels of this study may be unreliable.

The sample holds many counts of this clonotype. The chain joins TRBV10-1 to TRBJ2-1; D is possibly TRBD2 (6 bases). With 4 bases removed from V and 6 bases from J, the gap between germline ends came to 10 bases. The germline CDR1 and CDR2 sequences are WNHNN and SYGVQD (reference sequence). The CDR3 loop spans 13 amino acids. The CDR3 bases are TGCGCCAGCAGTGGGTTAGCGGCCAATGAGCAGTTCTTC. It codes for CASSGLAANEQFF.

The J gene is TRBJ2-1, the V gene TRBV6-5, with TRBD2 matching over 9 bases. CDR1 MNHEY and CDR2 SVGAGI come from the germline V gene. V lost 4 bases, J lost 9 bases, and 10 bases stayed unmatched. CDR3 size: 15 residues. The CDR3 region is CASSWLGGGAVEQFF. CDR3 nucleotides: TGTGCCAGCAGTTGGCTTGGCGGGGGGGCCGTTGAGCAGTTCTTC.

The chain uses TRBV3-1 and TRBJ2-1, with D perhaps TRBD1 (6 bases). The J call may be incorrect, as the DNA end agrees better with TRBJ2-7. CDR1 and CDR2 from the germline V gene are LGHDT and YNNKEL (reference sequence). The CDR3 extends over 14 amino acids. CDR3 loop: CASSRTGSVYEQYF. The CDR3 DNA follows: TGTGCCAGCAGCCGAACAGGGAGTGTCTACGAGCAGTACTTC.

By frequency in the sample, this clonotype is large (0.1 to 1%). This chain links TRBV6-6 with TRBJ1-1; 9 positions agree with TRBD1. The CDR3 has 14 residues. CDR1 and CDR2 (germline): MNHNY, SVGAGI (reference sequence). Losses at the gene ends were 7 bases for V and 5 bases for J; bases not matched to a gene: 8. The CDR3 DNA reads as TGTGCCAGCACCGGGACAGGGTACGAGACTGAAGCTTTCTTT. As protein: CASTGTGYETEAFF.

This clonotype was seen just once. The junction departs from germline at one end; a sequencing error may be responsible. The chain couples TRBV12-3 or TRBV12-4 to TRBJ2-3; D may be TRBD2 (7 bases). The CDR3 has 15 amino acids. Here the CDR3 reads CASSLGGWDKDTQYF. In nucleotides, the CDR3 is TGTGCCAGCAGTTTGGGGGGGTGGGACAAAGATACTCAGTATTTT.

The table lists this clonotype with a count of one. CDR3 sequence reads: CASSYQTSTDTQYF. The CDR3 coding sequence is TGTGCCAGCAGTTACCAGACTAGCACAGATACGCAGTATTTT. V usage is TRBV6-5 and J usage is TRBJ2-3, with no clear D. V was trimmed by 2 bases and J by 0 bases, leaving 6 bases between them. Germline assignment: CDR1 MNHEY and CDR2 SVGAGI. This CDR3 contains 14 residues.

A remark on this clonotype: Mismatch with germline at one junction end may stem from a read error. The J gene is TRBJ2-5, the V gene TRBV4-1; 8 nucleotides agree with TRBD2. The length of the CDR3 is 14 residues. In germline, CDR1 is MGHRA, CDR2 YSYEKL. The CDR3, as DNA: TGCGCGAGCAGCGGGGGCGGGGCCAGGGAGACCCAGTACTTC. The encoded protein is CASSGGGARETQYF.

This clonotype has at least ten counts. The chain employs TRBV6-1 and TRBJ1-4, with D possibly being TRBD1 (5 bases). Trimming left V 3 bases short and J 5 bases short, with 7 bases between. The V gene's germline CDR1 is MNHNS and CDR2 SASEGT. This CDR3 spans 13 amino acids. In DNA form, the CDR3 reads TGTGCCAGCAGTGACGGGGGGAATGAAAAACTGTTTTTT. Its translation is CASSDGGNEKLFF.

About this clonotype itself: Germline is not matched at one junction end, which may reflect a read error. This chain joins TRBV10-3 and TRBJ2-3; tentatively, D is TRBD1 (5 bases). The CDR3 spans 14 residues. CDR1 and CDR2 from the germline V gene are ENHRY and SYGVKD. The CDR3, as DNA: TGTGCGGGGCGCGGAGACCCTGGCCAAGATACCCAGTATTTC. Translating it yields CAGRGDPGQDTQYF.